This T cell receptor beta chain stems from a study of blood T cells in healthy people across ages. Study conclusions and caveats: Roughly linearly, TCR beta diversity per million T cells fell as age increased.

The study recruited healthy Caucasian donors from Russia who were aged roughly 6 to 100. The CDR3 covers 14 residues. Deletions cut 5 bases from V and 6 bases from J, with 16 bases between. The second PCR ran about 6 to 11 cycles with a sample-barcoded 5' primer and J-beta primers. Through a template-switch adaptor with 12 random nucleotides, each cDNA molecule received a tag. TCRdb re-called the 5' RACE reads through MiXCR, storing one row per CDR3 protein. The sample has 850,000 to 1,100,000 distinct CDR3 sequences; around two fifths are singletons. As to this clonotype: Antigen: not known.

The chain couples TRBV12-3 or TRBV12-4 to TRBJ1-1, with unresolved D. The sequenced sample was blood. This TCR was recovered from a man aged 18 to 29 in good health. The CDR3 DNA is TGTGCCAGCAGTGGAAGGGTGGCAGAGCCTGAAGCTTTCTTT. Amino acids: CASSGRVAEPEAFF.